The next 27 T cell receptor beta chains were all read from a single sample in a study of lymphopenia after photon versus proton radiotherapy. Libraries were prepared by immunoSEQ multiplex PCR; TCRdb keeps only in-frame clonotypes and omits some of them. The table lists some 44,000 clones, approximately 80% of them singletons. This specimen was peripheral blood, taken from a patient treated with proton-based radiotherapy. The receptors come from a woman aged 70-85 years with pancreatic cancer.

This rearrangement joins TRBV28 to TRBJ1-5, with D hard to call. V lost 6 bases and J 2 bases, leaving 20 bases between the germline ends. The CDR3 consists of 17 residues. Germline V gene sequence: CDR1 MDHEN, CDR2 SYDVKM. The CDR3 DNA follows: TGTGCCAGCAGCTTCCAGCCCTCGACTATTGGCAATCAGCCCCAGCATTTT. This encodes CASSFQPSTIGNQPQHF.

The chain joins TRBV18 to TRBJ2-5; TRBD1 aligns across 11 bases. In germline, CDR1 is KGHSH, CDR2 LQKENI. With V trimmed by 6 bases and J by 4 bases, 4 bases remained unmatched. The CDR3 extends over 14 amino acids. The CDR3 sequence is CASSGQGASETQYF. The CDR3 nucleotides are TGTGCCAGCTCCGGACAGGGGGCATCAGAGACCCAGTACTTC.

This chain's CDR3 is CASSKIPRELGNEQFF. The CDR3 DNA reads TGTGCCAGCAGCAAAATCCCTCGGGAGCTGGGCAATGAGCAGTTCTTC. V usage is TRBV21-1 and J usage is TRBJ2-1; TRBD2 was called by the table and not checked on the DNA. TRBV21-1 is a pseudogene. This CDR3 is built from 16 residues.

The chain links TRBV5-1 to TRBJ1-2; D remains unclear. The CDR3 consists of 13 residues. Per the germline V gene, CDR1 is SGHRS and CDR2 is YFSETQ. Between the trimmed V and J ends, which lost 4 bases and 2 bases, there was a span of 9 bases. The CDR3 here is CASSPEGNYGYTF. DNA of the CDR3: TGCGCCAGCAGCCCAGAAGGGAACTATGGCTACACCTTC. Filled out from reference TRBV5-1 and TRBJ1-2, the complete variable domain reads KAGVTQTPRYLIKTRGQQVTLSCSPISGHRSVSWYQQTPGQGLQFLFEYFSETQRNKGNFPGRFSGRQFSNSRSEMNVSTLELGDSALYLCASSPEGNYGYTFGSGTRLTVV.

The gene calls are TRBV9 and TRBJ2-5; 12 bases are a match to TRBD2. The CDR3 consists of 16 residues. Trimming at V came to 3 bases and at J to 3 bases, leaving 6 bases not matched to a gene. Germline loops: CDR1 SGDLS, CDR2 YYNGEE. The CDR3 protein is CASSDPGLAGEETQYF. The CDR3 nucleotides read TGTGCCAGCAGCGATCCGGGACTAGCGGGTGAAGAGACCCAGTACTTC.

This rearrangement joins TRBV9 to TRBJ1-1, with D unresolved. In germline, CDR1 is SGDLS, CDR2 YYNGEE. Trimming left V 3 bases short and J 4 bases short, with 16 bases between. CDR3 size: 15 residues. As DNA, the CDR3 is TGTGCCAGCAGCGATTTAACACGGTGGCCCACTGAAGCTTTCTTT. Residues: CASSDLTRWPTEAFF.

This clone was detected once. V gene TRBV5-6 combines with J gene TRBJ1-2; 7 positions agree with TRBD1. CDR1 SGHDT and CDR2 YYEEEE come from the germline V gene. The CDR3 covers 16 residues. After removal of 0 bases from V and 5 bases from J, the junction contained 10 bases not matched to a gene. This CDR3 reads CASSLAVWDSGYGYTF. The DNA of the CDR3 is TGTGCCAGCAGCTTGGCAGTCTGGGACAGCGGATATGGCTACACCTTC.

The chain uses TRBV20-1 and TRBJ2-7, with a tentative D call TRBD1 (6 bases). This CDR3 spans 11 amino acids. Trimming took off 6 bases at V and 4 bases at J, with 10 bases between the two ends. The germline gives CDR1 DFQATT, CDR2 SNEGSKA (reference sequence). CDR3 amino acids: CSAEGEYEQYF. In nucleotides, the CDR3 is TGCAGTGCCGAGGGGGAGTACGAGCAGTACTTC.

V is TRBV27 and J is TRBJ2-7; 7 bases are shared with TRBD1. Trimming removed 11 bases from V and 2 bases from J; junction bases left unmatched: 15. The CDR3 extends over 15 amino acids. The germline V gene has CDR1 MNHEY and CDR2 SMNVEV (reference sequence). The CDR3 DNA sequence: TGTGCCTCTATGAGAGGCGGCAGGGGGACCTACGAGCAGTACTTC. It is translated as CASMRGGRGTYEQYF.

The CDR3 reads CACPRGGSFYGYTF. Written as DNA, the CDR3 is TGTGCCTGTCCACGGGGGGGCAGTTTCTATGGCTACACCTTC. The J gene is TRBJ1-2, the V gene TRBV30; D might be TRBD1 (6 bases). The CDR3 is 14 amino acids. V lost 6 bases to trimming and J lost 4 bases, with 18 bases between them. The germline CDR1 and CDR2 sequences are GTSNPN and SVGIG (reference sequence). Using reference TRBV30 and TRBJ1-2 for the parts outside the CDR3, the full variable domain is SQTIHQWPATLVQPVGSPLSLECTVEGTSNPNLYWYRQAAGRGLQLLFYSVGIGQISSEVPQNLSASRPQDRQFILSSKKLLLSDSGFYLCACPRGGSFYGYTFGSGTRLTVV.

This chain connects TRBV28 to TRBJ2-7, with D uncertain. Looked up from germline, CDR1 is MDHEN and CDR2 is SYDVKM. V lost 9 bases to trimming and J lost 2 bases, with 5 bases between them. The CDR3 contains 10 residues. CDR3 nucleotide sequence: TGTGCCAGTGGAACCTACGAGCAGTACTTC. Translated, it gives CASGTYEQYF.

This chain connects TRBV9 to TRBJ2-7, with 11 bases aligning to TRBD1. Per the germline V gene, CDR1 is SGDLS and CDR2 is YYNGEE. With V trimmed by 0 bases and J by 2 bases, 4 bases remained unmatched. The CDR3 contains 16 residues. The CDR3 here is CASSVGDRGVTYEQYF. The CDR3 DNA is TGTGCCAGCAGCGTAGGGGACAGGGGGGTCACCTACGAGCAGTACTTC. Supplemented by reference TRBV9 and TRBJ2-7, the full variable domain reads DSGVTQTPKHLITATGQRVTLRCSPRSGDLSVYWYQQSLDQGLQFLIQYYNGEERAKGNILERFSAQQFPDLHSELNLSSLELGDSALYFCASSVGDRGVTYEQYFGPGTRLTVT.

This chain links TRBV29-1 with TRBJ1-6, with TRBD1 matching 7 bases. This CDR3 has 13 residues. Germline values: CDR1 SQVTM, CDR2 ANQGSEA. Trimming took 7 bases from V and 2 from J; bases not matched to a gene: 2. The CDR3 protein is CSGGTAYNSPLHF. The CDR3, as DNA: TGCAGCGGTGGGACAGCCTATAATTCACCCCTCCACTTT.

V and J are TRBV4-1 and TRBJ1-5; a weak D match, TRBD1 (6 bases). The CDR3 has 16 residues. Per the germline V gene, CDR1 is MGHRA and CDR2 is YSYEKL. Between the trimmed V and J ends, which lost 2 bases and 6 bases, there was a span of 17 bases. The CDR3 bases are TGCGCCAGCAGCCAACCGGCGGGGGCTTTACGTCAGCCCCAGCATTTT. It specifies CASSQPAGALRQPQHF.

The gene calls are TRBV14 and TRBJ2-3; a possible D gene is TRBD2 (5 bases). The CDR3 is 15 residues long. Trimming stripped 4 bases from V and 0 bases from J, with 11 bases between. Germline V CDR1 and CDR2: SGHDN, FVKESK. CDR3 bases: TGTGCCAGCAGCCGTAGCGTACCTAGCACAGATACGCAGTATTTT. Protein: CASSRSVPSTDTQYF.

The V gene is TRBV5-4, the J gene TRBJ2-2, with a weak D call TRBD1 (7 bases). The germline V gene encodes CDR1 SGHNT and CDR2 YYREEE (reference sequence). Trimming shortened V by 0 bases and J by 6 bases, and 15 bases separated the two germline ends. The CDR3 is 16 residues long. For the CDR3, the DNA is TGTGCCAGCAGCTTGGCCAGGGGGGTCGATGCCGGGGAGCTGTTTTTT. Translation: CASSLARGVDAGELFF.

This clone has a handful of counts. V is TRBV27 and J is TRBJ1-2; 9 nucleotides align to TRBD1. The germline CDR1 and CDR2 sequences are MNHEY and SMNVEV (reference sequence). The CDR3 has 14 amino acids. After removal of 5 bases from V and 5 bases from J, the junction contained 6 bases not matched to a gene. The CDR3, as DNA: TGTGCCAGCAGTCTACAGGGGGCTCGATATGGCTACACCTTC. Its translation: CASSLQGARYGYTF.

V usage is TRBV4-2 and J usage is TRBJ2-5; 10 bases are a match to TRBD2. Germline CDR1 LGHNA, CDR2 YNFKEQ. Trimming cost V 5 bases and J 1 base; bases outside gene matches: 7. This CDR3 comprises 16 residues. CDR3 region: CASSRGASGSQETQYF. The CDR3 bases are TGTGCCAGCAGCAGGGGGGCTAGCGGGAGCCAAGAGACCCAGTACTTC.

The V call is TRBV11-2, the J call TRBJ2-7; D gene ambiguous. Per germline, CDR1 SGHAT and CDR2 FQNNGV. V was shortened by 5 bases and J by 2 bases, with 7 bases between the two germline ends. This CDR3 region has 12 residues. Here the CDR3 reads CASSTSTYEQYF. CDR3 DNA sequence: TGTGCCAGCAGCACCTCTACCTACGAGCAGTACTTC.

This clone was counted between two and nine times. The CDR3 coding sequence is TGTGCCAGTAGTTCCACAGGGGGGAACTATGGCTACACCTTC. This codes for CASSSTGGNYGYTF. This rearrangement joins TRBV19 to TRBJ1-2; 8 nucleotides agree with TRBD1. The CDR3 runs 14 residues. The J segment lost 2 bases and the V segment lost 5 bases, leaving 4 bases of the junction unmatched. Germline values: CDR1 LNHDA, CDR2 SQIVND (reference sequence).

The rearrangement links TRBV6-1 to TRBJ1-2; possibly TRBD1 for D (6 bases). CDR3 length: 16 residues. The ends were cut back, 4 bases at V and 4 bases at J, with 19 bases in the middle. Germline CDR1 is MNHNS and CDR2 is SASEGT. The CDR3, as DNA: TGTGCCAGCAGTGGAGGAACAGGGCTTCGGTTCTATGGCTACACCTTC. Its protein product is CASSGGTGLRFYGYTF.

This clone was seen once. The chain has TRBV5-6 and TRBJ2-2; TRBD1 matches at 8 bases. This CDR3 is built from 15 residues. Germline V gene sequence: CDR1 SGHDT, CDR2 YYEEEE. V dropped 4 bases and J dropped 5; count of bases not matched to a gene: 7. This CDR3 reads CASSVDRARTGELFF. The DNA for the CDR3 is TGTGCCAGCAGCGTGGACAGGGCTCGGACCGGGGAGCTGTTTTTT. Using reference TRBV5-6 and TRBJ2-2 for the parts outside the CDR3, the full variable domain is DAGVTQSPTHLIKTRGQQVTLRCSPKSGHDTVSWYQQALGQGPQFIFQYYEEEERQRGNFPDRFSGHQFPNYSSELNVNALLLGDSALYLCASSVDRARTGELFFGEGSRLTVL.

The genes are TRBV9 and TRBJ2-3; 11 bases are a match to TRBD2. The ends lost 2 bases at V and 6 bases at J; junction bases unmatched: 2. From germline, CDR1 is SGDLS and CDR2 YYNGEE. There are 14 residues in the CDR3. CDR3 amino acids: CASSVSGREDTQYF. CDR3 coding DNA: TGTGCCAGCAGCGTTAGCGGGAGGGAGGATACGCAGTATTTT.

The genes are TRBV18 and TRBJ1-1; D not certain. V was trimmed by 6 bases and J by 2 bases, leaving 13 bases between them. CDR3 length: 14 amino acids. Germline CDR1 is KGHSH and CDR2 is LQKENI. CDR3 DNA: TGTGCCAGCTCGGGTGAAGTGCGAAACACTGAAGCTTTCTTT. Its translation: CASSGEVRNTEAFF.

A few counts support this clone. CDR3 in amino acids: CASSLMSLGSGANVLTF. The CDR3 DNA is TGTGCCAGCAGCTTAATGTCATTGGGCTCTGGGGCCAACGTCCTGACTTTC. V and J are TRBV7-3 and TRBJ2-6, with no clear D. V dropped 1 base and J dropped 0 bases, with 10 bases sitting between them. The CDR3 has 17 amino acids. The germline V gene encodes CDR1 SGHTA and CDR2 FQGTGA.

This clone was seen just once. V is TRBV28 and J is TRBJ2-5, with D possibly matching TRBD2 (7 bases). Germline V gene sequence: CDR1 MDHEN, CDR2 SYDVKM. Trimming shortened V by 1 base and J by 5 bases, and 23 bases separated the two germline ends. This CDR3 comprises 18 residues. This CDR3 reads CASSLYSFRGRALETQYF. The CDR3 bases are TGTGCCAGCAGTTTATACTCCTTTAGGGGGAGGGCCCTTGAGACCCAGTACTTC.

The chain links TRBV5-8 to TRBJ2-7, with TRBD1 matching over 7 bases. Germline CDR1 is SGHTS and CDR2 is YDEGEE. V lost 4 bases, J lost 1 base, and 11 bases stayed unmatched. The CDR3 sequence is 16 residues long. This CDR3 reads CASSEETGSSSYEQYF. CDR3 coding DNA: TGTGCCAGCAGCGAAGAGACAGGGTCGTCTTCCTACGAGCAGTACTTC.